Following are 9 T cell receptor beta chains from one sample sequenced in a study of T cell responses to AZD1222 COVID-19 vaccine. The method was immunoSEQ multiplex PCR; TCRdb's version includes in-frame clones alone and lacks a portion of them. Among approximately 100,000 clones, about 90% were seen once, and the ten largest hold 15% to 20%. Sequenced here: peripheral blood, sampled on day 0 of AZD1222 vaccination. These receptors came from an adult in good health.

This sequence joins TRBV5-4 and TRBJ1-3; the D gene is possibly TRBD1 (5 bases). Germline CDR1 is SGHNT and CDR2 is YYREEE (reference sequence). The CDR3 extends over 14 amino acids. The ends were cut back, 4 bases at V and 1 base at J, with 9 bases in the middle. CDR3 sequence (DNA): TGTGCCAGCAGCCCACAGGAGTCTGGAAACACCATATATTTT. Amino acids: CASSPQESGNTIYF.

V and J are TRBV28 and TRBJ2-3; D might be TRBD2 (5 bases). V was pared by 6 bases and J by 6 bases, with 13 bases between. Germline values: CDR1 MDHEN, CDR2 SYDVKM. The CDR3 has 13 amino acids. The CDR3 DNA is TGTGCCAGCAGCCTACAAGGCGGGGATACGCAGTATTTT. This gives the protein CASSLQGGDTQYF.

The chain couples TRBV30 to TRBJ1-5; no clear D gene. CDR1 is GTSNPN, CDR2 SVGIG, per germline (reference sequence). There are 16 residues in the CDR3. Trimming took 2 bases from V and 9 from J, leaving 23 bases between them. The CDR3 protein is CAWSTGGSRGLRPQHF. The CDR3 DNA reads TGTGCCTGGAGTACTGGCGGATCCCGTGGCCTTCGGCCCCAGCATTTT.

This clone was recorded once. The genes are TRBV30 and TRBJ2-7; D is ambiguous. V dropped 0 bases and J dropped 6 bases, with 6 bases sitting between them. The CDR3 length is 11 residues. Germline CDR1 and CDR2: GTSNPN and SVGIG (reference sequence). For the CDR3, the DNA is TGTGCCTGGAGTGTAAGTCGCGAGCAGTACTTC. Its protein is CAWSVSREQYF.

Remarks on this clone: The junction does not match germline at one end; this may be a read error. The rearrangement links TRBV6-1 to TRBJ2-1; D gene uncertain. Germline CDR1 reads MNHNS; CDR2 reads SASEGT. This CDR3 has 15 residues. This CDR3 reads CASIEGPSSYNEQFF. CDR3 bases: TGTGCCAGCATTGAAGGGCCGAGCTCCTACAATGAGCAGTTCTTC.

The chain uses TRBV2 and TRBJ1-5; possible D gene TRBD1, 5 bases. V lost 4 bases to trimming and J lost 6 bases, with 16 bases between them. The CDR3 has 15 residues. Germline CDR1 and CDR2: SNHLY and FYNNEI. This CDR3 reads CASSGSRGAGQPQHF. In DNA form, the CDR3 reads TGTGCCAGCAGTGGGTCAAGGGGCGCGGGTCAGCCCCAGCATTTT.

The genes are TRBV3-1 (or the pseudogene TRBV3-2) and TRBJ1-3; TRBD1 matches at 7 bases. The CDR3 has 16 amino acids. J lost 2 bases, V lost 2 bases, and 6 bases had no gene match. Looked up from germline, CDR1 is LGHDT and CDR2 is YNNKEL (reference sequence). The CDR3 protein is CASSQTPGTAGNTIYF. CDR3 nucleotides: TGTGCCAGCAGCCAAACCCCAGGGACAGCTGGAAACACCATATATTTT.

V and J are TRBV12-5 and TRBJ2-5, with 7 bases aligning to TRBD1. Losses at the gene ends were 5 bases for V and 5 bases for J; bases not matched to a gene: 2. The germline gives CDR1 LGHNT, CDR2 FRNRAP. This CDR3 has 12 amino acids. The DNA for the CDR3 is TGTGCTAGTGGTACAGGGGAGGAGACCCAGTACTTC. This codes for CASGTGEETQYF.

The chain joins TRBV30 to TRBJ1-2; 11 positions match TRBD1. Germline V gives CDR1 GTSNPN, CDR2 SVGIG (reference sequence). The V and J ends lost 0 bases and 4 bases, in that order; junction bases with no gene match: 4. There are 15 residues in the CDR3. The chain's CDR3 is CAWSVGGTGGYGYTF. CDR3 in DNA: TGTGCCTGGAGTGTTGGGGGGACAGGGGGCTATGGCTACACCTTC.